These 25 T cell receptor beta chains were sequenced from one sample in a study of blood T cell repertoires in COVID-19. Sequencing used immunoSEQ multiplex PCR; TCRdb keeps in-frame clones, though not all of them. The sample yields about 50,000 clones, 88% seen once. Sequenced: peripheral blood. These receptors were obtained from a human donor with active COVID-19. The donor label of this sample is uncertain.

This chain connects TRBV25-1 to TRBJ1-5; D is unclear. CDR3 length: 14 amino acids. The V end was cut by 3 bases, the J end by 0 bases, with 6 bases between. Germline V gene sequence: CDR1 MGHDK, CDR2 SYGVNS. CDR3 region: CASSEGFSNQPQHF. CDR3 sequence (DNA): TGTGCCAGCAGTGAGGGCTTTAGCAATCAGCCCCAGCATTTT.

DNA for the CDR3: TGTGCCAGCAGTATGACAGGGGGTGTCGAAAAACTGTTTTTT. Its protein is CASSMTGGVEKLFF. V and J are TRBV6-5 and TRBJ1-4; 9 nucleotides agree with TRBD1. Looked up from germline, CDR1 is MNHEY and CDR2 is SVGAGI. This CDR3 contains 14 residues. The V and J ends lost 5 bases and 8 bases, in that order; junction bases with no gene match: 6.

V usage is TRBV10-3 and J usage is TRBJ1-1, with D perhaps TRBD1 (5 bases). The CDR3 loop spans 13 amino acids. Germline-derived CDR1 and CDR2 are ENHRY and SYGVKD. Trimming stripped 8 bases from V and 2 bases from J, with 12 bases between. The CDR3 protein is CAIGRQGNTEAFF. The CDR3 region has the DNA TGTGCCATCGGGAGGCAGGGCAACACTGAAGCTTTCTTT.

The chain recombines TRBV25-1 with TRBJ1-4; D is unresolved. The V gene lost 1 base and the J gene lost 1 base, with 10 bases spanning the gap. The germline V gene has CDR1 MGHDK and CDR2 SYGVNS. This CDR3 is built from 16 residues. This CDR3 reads CASSEFVGGTNEKLFF. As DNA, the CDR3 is TGTGCCAGCAGTGAATTCGTCGGCGGAACTAATGAAAAACTGTTTTTT.

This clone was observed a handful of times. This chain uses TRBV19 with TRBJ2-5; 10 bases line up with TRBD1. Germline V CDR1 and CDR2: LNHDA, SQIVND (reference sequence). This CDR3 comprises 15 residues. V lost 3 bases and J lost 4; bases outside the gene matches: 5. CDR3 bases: TGTGCCAGTAGTATCATGACAGGGGGCCGAGAGACCCAGTACTTC. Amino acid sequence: CASSIMTGGRETQYF.

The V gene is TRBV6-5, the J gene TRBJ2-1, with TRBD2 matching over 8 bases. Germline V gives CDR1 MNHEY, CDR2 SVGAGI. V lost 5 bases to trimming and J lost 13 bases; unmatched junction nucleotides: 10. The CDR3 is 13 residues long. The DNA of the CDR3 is TGTGCCAGCAGTCAACCGGGGGGGAGAGTTCAGTTCTTC. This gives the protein CASSQPGGRVQFF.

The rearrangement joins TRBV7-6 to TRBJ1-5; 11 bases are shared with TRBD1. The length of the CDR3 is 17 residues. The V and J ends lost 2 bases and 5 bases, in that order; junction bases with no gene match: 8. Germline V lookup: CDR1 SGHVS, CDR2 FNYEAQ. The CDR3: CASSLSPGQGVDQPQHF. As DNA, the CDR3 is TGTGCCAGCAGCTTAAGTCCGGGACAGGGGGTCGATCAGCCCCAGCATTTT.

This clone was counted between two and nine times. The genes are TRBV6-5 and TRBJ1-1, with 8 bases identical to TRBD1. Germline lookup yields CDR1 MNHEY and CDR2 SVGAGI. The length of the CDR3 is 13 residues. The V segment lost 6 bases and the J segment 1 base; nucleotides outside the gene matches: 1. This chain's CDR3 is CASSGQGNTEAFF. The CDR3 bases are TGTGCCAGCAGCGGACAGGGGAACACTGAAGCTTTCTTT.

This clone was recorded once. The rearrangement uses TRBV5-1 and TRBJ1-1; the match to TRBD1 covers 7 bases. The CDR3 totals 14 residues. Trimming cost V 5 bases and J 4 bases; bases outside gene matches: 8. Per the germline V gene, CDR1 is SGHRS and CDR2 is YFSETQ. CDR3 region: CASRQGYLGTEAFF. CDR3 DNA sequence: TGCGCCAGCAGACAGGGGTACCTGGGCACTGAAGCTTTCTTT.

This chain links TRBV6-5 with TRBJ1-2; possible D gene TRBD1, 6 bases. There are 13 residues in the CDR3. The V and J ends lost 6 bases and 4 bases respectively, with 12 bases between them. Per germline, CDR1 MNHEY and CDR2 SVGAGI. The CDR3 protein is CASSTGSGYGYTF. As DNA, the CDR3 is TGTGCCAGCAGCACAGGGTCTGGCTATGGCTACACCTTC.

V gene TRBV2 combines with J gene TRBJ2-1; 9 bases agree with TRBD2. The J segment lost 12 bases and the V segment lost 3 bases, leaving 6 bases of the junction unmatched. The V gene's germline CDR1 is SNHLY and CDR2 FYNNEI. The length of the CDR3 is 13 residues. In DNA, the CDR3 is TGTGCCAGCAGTGAGAAGCGGGGGGTTGCGCAGTTCTTC. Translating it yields CASSEKRGVAQFF.

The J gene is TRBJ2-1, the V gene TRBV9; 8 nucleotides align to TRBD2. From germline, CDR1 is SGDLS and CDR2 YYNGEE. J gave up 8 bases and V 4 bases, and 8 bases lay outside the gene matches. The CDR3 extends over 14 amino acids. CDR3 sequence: CASSSGLGIHEQFF. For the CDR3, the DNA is TGTGCCAGCAGCTCGGGACTAGGCATACATGAGCAGTTCTTC.

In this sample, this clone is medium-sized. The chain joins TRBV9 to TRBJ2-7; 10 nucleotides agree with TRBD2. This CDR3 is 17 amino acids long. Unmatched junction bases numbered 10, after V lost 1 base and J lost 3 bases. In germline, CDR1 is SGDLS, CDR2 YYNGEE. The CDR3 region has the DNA TGTGCCAGCAGCGTAAATCGACTAGCGGGTTTATACTACGAGCAGTACTTC. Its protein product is CASSVNRLAGLYYEQYF.

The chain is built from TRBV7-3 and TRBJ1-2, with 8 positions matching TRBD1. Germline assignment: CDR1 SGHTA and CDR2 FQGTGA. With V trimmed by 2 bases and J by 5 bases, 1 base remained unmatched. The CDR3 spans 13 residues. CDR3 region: CASSLGQGYGYTF. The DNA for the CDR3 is TGTGCCAGCAGCTTAGGACAGGGATATGGCTACACCTTC.

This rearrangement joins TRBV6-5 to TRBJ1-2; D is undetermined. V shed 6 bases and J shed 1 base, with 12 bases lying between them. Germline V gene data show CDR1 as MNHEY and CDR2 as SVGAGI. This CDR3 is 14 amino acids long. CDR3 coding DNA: TGTGCCAGCAGCCCCCGCCAGGATAACTATGGCTACACCTTC. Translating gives CASSPRQDNYGYTF.

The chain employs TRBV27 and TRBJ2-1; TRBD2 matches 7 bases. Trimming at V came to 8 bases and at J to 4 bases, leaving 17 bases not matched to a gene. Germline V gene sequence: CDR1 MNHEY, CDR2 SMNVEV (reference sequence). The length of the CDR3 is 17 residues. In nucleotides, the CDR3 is TGTGCCAGCGGTCAAAGCGGGAAGCCCTGGGATTACAATGAGCAGTTCTTC. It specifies CASGQSGKPWDYNEQFF.

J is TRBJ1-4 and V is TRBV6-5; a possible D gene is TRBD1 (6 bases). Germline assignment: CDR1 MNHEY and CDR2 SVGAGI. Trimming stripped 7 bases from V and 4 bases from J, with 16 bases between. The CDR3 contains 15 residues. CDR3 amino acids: CASTISQGNNEKLFF. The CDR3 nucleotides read TGTGCCAGCACGATTAGTCAGGGGAATAATGAAAAACTGTTTTTT.

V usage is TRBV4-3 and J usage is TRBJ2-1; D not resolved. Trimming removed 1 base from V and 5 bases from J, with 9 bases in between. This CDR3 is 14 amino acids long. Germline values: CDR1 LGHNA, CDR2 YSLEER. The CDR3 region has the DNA TGCGCCAGCAGCCAAGGACTGGCCCACAATGAGCAGTTCTTC. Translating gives CASSQGLAHNEQFF.

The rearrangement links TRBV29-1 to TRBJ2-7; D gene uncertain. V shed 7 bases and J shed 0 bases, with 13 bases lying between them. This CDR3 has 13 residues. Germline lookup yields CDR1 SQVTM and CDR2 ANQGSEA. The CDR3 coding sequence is TGCAGCGCTTTATCACACAGCTCCTACGAGCAGTACTTC. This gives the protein CSALSHSSYEQYF.

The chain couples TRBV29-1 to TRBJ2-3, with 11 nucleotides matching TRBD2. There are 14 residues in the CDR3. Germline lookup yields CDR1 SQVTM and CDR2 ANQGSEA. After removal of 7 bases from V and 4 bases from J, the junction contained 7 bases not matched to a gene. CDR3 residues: CSARSGGASDTQYF. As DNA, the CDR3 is TGCAGCGCTCGTAGCGGGGGGGCGTCAGATACGCAGTATTTT.

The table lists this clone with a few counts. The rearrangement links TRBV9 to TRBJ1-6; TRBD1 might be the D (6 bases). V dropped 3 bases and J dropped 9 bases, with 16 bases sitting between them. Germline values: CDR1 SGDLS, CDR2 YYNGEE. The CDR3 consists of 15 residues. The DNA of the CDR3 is TGTGCCAGCAGCGCCGCACCAGGGGCGGCTTCACCCCTCCACTTT. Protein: CASSAAPGAASPLHF.

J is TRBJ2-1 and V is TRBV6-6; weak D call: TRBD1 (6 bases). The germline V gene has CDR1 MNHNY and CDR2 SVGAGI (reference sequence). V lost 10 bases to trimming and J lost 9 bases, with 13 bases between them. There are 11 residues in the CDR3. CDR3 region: CAKGGSIEQFF. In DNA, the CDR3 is TGTGCCAAAGGGGGTAGTATTGAGCAGTTCTTC.

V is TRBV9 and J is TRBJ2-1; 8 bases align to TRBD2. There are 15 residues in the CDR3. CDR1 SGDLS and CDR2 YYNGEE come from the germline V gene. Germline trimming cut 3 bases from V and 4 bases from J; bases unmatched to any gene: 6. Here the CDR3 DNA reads TGTGCCAGCAGCGAGTGGGCGGGGGGTTACAATGAGCAGTTCTTC. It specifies CASSEWAGGYNEQFF.

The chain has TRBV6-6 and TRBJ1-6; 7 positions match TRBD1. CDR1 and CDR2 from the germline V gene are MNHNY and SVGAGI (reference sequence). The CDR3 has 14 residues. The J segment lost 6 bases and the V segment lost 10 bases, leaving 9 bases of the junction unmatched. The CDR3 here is CATKSGTANSPLHF. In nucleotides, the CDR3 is TGTGCCACCAAGTCAGGGACAGCTAATTCACCCCTCCACTTT.

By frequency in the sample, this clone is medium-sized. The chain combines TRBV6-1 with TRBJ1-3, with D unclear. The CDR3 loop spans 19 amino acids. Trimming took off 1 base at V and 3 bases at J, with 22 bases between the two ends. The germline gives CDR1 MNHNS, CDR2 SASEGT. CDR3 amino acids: CASSEDRSTRVGSGNTIYF. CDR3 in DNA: TGTGCCAGCAGTGAAGACCGCTCCACTAGGGTAGGGAGTGGAAACACCATATATTTT.